Each of the 16 T cell receptor beta chains below was sequenced from the same sample in a study of a mutant IDH1 vaccine in newly diagnosed glioma. As to time point: baseline, week 1 (first vaccination visit). Regarding treatment: pre-vaccination baseline after standard-of-care therapy. Libraries were prepared by immunoSEQ multiplex PCR; TCRdb keeps only in-frame clonotypes and omits some of them. The sample has about 98,000 clones; 70% to 90% are singletons. The source material was PBMCs, sampled from a glioma patient treated with radiotherapy, temozolomide or both. These receptors all stem from a woman aged 45 to 65 with glioma.

The rearrangement uses TRBV4-1 and TRBJ2-7; unclear D gene. The length of the CDR3 is 14 residues. In germline, CDR1 is MGHRA, CDR2 YSYEKL. V dropped 2 bases and J dropped 3 bases, with 11 bases sitting between them. The CDR3 here is CASSQSGSSYEQYF. Written as DNA, the CDR3 is TGCGCCAGCAGCCAATCCGGTAGCAGCTACGAGCAGTACTTC.

The chain carries TRBV6-6 and TRBJ2-7; 7 bases match TRBD2. Germline V gene sequence: CDR1 MNHNY, CDR2 SVGAGI (reference sequence). CDR3 length equals 11 residues. The V gene end was trimmed by 6 bases and the J gene end by 6 bases; junction bases not matched to a gene: 2. Written as DNA, the CDR3 is TGTGCCAGCAGCCGCGGGGGCGAGCAGTACTTC. It translates to CASSRGGEQYF.

V usage is TRBV15 and J usage is TRBJ2-1; 7 bases are shared with TRBD2. This CDR3 is built from 16 residues. Losses at the gene ends were 1 base for V and 3 bases for J; bases not matched to a gene: 6. CDR1 is LNHNV and CDR2 is YYDKDF in the germline V gene (reference sequence). This CDR3 reads CATSRGASGDYNEQFF. CDR3 nucleotide sequence: TGTGCCACCAGCAGAGGGGCCAGCGGGGACTACAATGAGCAGTTCTTC. The entire variable domain, with the rest obtained from reference TRBV15 and TRBJ2-1, is as follows: DAMVIQNPRYQVTQFGKPVTLSCSQTLNHNVMYWYQQKSSQAPKLLFHYYDKDFNNEADTPDNFQSRRPNTSFCFLDIRSPGLGDTAMYLCATSRGASGDYNEQFFGPGTRLTVL.

This clone was counted only a few times. V is TRBV6-5 and J is TRBJ1-1, with D maybe TRBD1 (6 bases). CDR3 length: 13 residues. Looked up from germline, CDR1 is MNHEY and CDR2 is SVGAGI. Trimming stripped 0 bases from V and 10 bases from J, with 12 bases between. CDR3 DNA sequence: TGTGCCAGCAGTTACTCGGGGGCAGAGGTAGCTTTCTTT. Protein: CASSYSGAEVAFF.

This chain joins TRBV18 and TRBJ2-5; D not certain. The CDR3 has 12 residues. Trimming removed 3 bases at V and 5 bases at J, with 7 bases between. The germline V gene encodes CDR1 KGHSH and CDR2 LQKENI. CDR3 coding DNA: TGTGCCAGCTCACCGGCGGAGGAGACCCAGTACTTC. This encodes CASSPAEETQYF.

CDR3 DNA: TGCAGCGTTCTTACCCCAGGGGAGACCCAGTACTTC. Protein: CSVLTPGETQYF. The chain employs TRBV29-1 and TRBJ2-5; D may be TRBD1 (5 bases). This CDR3 region has 12 residues. In germline, CDR1 is SQVTM, CDR2 ANQGSEA. The V gene lost 5 bases and the J gene lost 5 bases, with 12 bases spanning the gap.

This clone is a singleton in its sample. The chain couples TRBV5-1 to TRBJ2-1; 10 bases agree with TRBD2. Germline V lookup: CDR1 SGHRS, CDR2 YFSETQ. This CDR3 has 15 residues. Unmatched junction bases numbered 3, after V lost 5 bases and J lost 1 base. The CDR3 sequence is CASREAGGSYNEQFF. CDR3 DNA sequence: TGCGCCAGCAGGGAAGCGGGAGGGTCCTACAATGAGCAGTTCTTC. The complete variable domain, with remaining parts taken from reference TRBV5-1 and TRBJ2-1, reads KAGVTQTPRYLIKTRGQQVTLSCSPISGHRSVSWYQQTPGQGLQFLFEYFSETQRNKGNFPGRFSGRQFSNSRSEMNVSTLELGDSALYLCASREAGGSYNEQFFGPGTRLTVL.

The rearrangement uses TRBV6-5 and TRBJ2-2; possibly TRBD2 for D (6 bases). Trimming pared 5 bases from V and 6 bases from J, leaving 7 bases between. The germline CDR1 and CDR2 sequences are MNHEY and SVGAGI. The CDR3 sequence is 12 residues long. CDR3 nucleotides: TGTGCCAGCAGTGGAGGGCCCGGGGAGCTGTTTTTT. It codes for CASSGGPGELFF.

The chain combines TRBV19 with TRBJ2-5; 7 nucleotides match TRBD2. From germline, CDR1 is LNHDA and CDR2 SQIVND (reference sequence). This CDR3 region has 15 residues. With V trimmed by 5 bases and J by 5 bases, 11 bases remained unmatched. CDR3 residues: CASSVGRGLWETQYF. The CDR3 DNA sequence: TGTGCCAGTAGTGTGGGAAGGGGACTATGGGAGACCCAGTACTTC.

The V gene is TRBV6-1, the J gene TRBJ2-1, with D possibly being TRBD1 or TRBD2 (6 bases each). The V and J ends lost 7 bases and 4 bases respectively, with 17 bases between them. CDR1 and CDR2 (germline): MNHNS, SASEGT. The CDR3 extends over 15 amino acids. The CDR3 DNA reads as TGTGCCAGCAATCCCCGGGGGCCTAGATACAATGAGCAGTTCTTC. Amino acid sequence: CASNPRGPRYNEQFF.

This chain uses TRBV13 with TRBJ2-1; 7 positions match TRBD2. The V gene's germline CDR1 is PRHDT and CDR2 FYEKMQ (reference sequence). There are 17 residues in the CDR3. V lost 3 bases and J lost 5; bases outside the gene matches: 13. For the CDR3, the DNA is TGTGCCAGCAGCTTTGGGTGGTGGGCTAGCGGAGACAATGAGCAGTTCTTC. Its protein is CASSFGWWASGDNEQFF.

CDR3 protein: CASSGDSGRGNEQFF. The CDR3 bases are TGCGCCAGCAGTGGAGATAGCGGGAGGGGGAATGAGCAGTTCTTC. The chain is built from TRBV10-2 and TRBJ2-1; 11 positions match TRBD2. Looked up from germline, CDR1 is WSHSY and CDR2 is SAAADI. The CDR3 extends over 15 amino acids. V gave up 4 bases and J gave up 7 bases; unmatched junction bases: 6.

The J gene is TRBJ1-2, the V gene TRBV5-5; D is uncertain. Trimming shortened V by 4 bases and J by 4 bases, and 17 bases separated the two germline ends. The CDR3 totals 15 residues. Germline assignment: CDR1 SGHKS and CDR2 YYEKEE (reference sequence). The CDR3 bases are TGTGCCAGCAGCCCCTCGGGCCAAGGAAGCTATGGCTACACCTTC. Amino acid sequence: CASSPSGQGSYGYTF.

The chain has TRBV7-9 and TRBJ2-3, with TRBD1 identical over 8 bases. Germline CDR1 SEHNR, CDR2 FQNEAQ (reference sequence). J was trimmed by 6 bases and V by 10 bases; bases with no gene match: 6. CDR3 size: 12 residues. The CDR3: CATGTGRDTQYF. The DNA of the CDR3 is TGTGCCACCGGGACAGGCCGGGATACGCAGTATTTT.

This chain connects TRBV15 to TRBJ2-5, with TRBD1 matching over 9 bases. Germline values: CDR1 LNHNV, CDR2 YYDKDF (reference sequence). J was trimmed by 2 bases and V by 0 bases; bases with no gene match: 4. The CDR3 spans 16 residues. The CDR3, as DNA: TGTGCCACCAGCAGAGATCCGGGACAGGGACAAGAGACCCAGTACTTC. It encodes CATSRDPGQGQETQYF.

The CDR3 protein is CAWVTSGREGAKNIQYF. CDR3 DNA: TGTGCCTGGGTTACTAGCGGGAGGGAAGGGGCCAAAAACATTCAGTACTTC. The chain carries TRBV30 and TRBJ2-4; TRBD2 aligns across 13 bases. This CDR3 comprises 17 residues. V was pared by 5 bases and J by 1 base, with 8 bases of the junction left unmatched. Germline lookup yields CDR1 GTSNPN and CDR2 SVGIG (reference sequence).